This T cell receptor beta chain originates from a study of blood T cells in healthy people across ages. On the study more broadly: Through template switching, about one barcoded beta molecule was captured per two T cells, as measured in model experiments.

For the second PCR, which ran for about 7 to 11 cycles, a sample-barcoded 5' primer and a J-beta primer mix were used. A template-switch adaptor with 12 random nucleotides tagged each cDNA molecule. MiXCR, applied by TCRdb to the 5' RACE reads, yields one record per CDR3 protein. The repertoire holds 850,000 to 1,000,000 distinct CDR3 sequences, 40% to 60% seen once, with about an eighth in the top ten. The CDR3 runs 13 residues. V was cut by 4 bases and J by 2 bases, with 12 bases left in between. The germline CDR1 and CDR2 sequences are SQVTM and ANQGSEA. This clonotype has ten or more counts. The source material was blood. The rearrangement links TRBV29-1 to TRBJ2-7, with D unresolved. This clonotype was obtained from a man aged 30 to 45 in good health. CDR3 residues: CSVGSETTYEQYF. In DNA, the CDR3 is TGCAGCGTTGGGAGTGAAACAACCTACGAGCAGTACTTC.